A selection of T cell receptor beta chains follows, all from one sample in a study of shared clonotypes between healthy human individuals. Only in-frame clones appear in the TCRdb table, and some are missing; sequencing was by immunoSEQ multiplex PCR. In the table there are more than 2 million clones, 90% to 95% of which are singletons. Sequencing was carried out using naive CD8+ T cells from PBMCs. The receptor set was obtained from a man aged 18 to 35 in good health. Some clones in this sample may be carry-over from other donors' samples. Both conserved end residues are part of each CDR3. Each record gives: clone size, D gene, V gene, J gene, CDR3 DNA, CDR3 protein. A D gene is named only where the DNA matches it firmly. Expanded clones get a size class; other rows say once, few or many, or leave the size out.

-	-	TRBV6-5	TRBJ2-7	TGTGCCAGCAGTTTCAATCGGGCTCGTCGGGACGAGCAGTACTTC	CASSFNRARRDEQYF
-	-	TRBV21-1	TRBJ2-7	TGTGCCAGCCACTCTTGCGGGTGGGGCCTCGAGCAGTACTTC	CASHSCGWGLEQYF
-	-	TRBV27	TRBJ2-1	TGTGCCAGCAGCTTTATCCTTACGGCCTACAATGAGCAGTTCTTC	CASSFILTAYNEQFF
once	-	TRBV19	TRBJ2-7	TGTGCCAGTAGGGGGGGAGAGCAGTACTTC	CASRGGEQYF
-	-	TRBV7-5	TRBJ2-7	TGTGCCAGAAGCAGGGAGACTAGCGGTGGGGTCTACGAGCAGTACTTC	CARSRETSGGVYEQYF
once	TRBD2	TRBV5-1	TRBJ2-3	TGCGCCAGCGGCCATTCGACTAGCGGGAGTGCAGATACGCAGTATTTT	CASGHSTSGSADTQYF
-	-	TRBV5-1	TRBJ2-2	TGCGCCAGCAGCCCACGTACAGGGTCCGGCGGGGAGCTGTTTTTT	CASSPRTGSGGELFF
-	-	TRBV6-6	TRBJ2-7	TGTGCCAGCAGATACACAGGGACCTACGAGCAGTACTTC	CASRYTGTYEQYF
-	-	TRBV6-1	TRBJ2-7	TGTGCCAGCAGTGAACTTGGGGGGCCCTCCTACGAGCAGTACTTC	CASSELGGPSYEQYF
-	-	TRBV6-5	TRBJ1-5	TGTGCCAGCAGCCCGGGGAGCAACCAGCCCCAGCATTTT	CASSPGSNQPQHF
-	-	TRBV9	TRBJ2-7	TGTGCCAGCAGCGTAGTCGCAGGTCGAGGACACGAGCAGTACTTC	CASSVVAGRGHEQYF
-	-	TRBV15	TRBJ2-3	TGTGCCACCAGCAGAGAAGAGGGAAGCACAGATACGCAGTATTTT	CATSREEGSTDTQYF
-	-	TRBV9	TRBJ2-1	TGTGCCAGCAGCGTCCAGGGCGGGAAGCAGTTCTTC	CASSVQGGKQFF
-	-	TRBV4-1	TRBJ1-5	TGCGCCAGCAGCCAAGCGAATATAGGGATTAGCAATCAGCCCCAGCATTTT	CASSQANIGISNQPQHF
once	-	TRBV6-5	TRBJ1-5	TGTGCCAGCAGTTACCCTACCAATCAGCCCCAGCATTTT	CASSYPTNQPQHF
-	-	TRBV7-9	TRBJ2-2	TGTGCCAGCAGCTTAGTAATGGGCACCGGGGAGCTGTTTTTT	CASSLVMGTGELFF
once	TRBD1	TRBV10-3	TRBJ2-1	TGTGCCATCAGTAGACAGGAGCAGGGGGACAATGAGCAGTTCTTC	CAISRQEQGDNEQFF